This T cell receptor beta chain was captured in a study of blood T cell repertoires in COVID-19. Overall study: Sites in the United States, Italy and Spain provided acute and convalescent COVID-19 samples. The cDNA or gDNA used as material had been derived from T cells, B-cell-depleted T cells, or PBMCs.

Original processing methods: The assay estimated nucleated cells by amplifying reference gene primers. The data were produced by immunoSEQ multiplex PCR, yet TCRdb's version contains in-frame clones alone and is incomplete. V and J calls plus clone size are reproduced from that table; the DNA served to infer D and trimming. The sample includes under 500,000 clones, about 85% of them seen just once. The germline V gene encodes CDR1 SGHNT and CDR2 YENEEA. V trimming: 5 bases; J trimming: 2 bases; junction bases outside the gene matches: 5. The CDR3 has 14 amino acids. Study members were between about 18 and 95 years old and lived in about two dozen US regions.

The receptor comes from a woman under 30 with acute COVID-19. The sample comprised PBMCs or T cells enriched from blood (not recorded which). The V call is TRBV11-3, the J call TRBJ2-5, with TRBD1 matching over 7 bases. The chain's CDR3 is CASSPTGLQETQYF. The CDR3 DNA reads TGTGCCAGCAGCCCGACAGGGTTGCAAGAGACCCAGTACTTC.